This note documents a single T cell receptor beta chain sequence. Its specificity is not known. This entry belongs to a study of OX40 agonist ivuxolimab in advanced cancers. The study, taken as a whole, reports: Some nonresponders additionally presented with little normalized T-cell clonal expansion. At 0.1 to 3.0 mg/kg and by week 6, CD4+ and CD8+ T cells in the blood had expanded clonally.

CDR1 SEHNR and CDR2 FQNEAQ come from the germline V gene (reference sequence). V lost 5 bases and J 5 bases, leaving 18 bases between the germline ends. The CDR3 runs 15 residues. Repertoires were generated with immunoSEQ multiplex PCR, while TCRdb's copy carries only in-frame clones and drops some. The repertoire includes about 94,000 clones, around 90% of them detected once, and just over 0.3% sits in the top ten. The sequenced sample was CD4+ or CD8+ T cells sorted from blood, obtained in a trial of the OX40 agonist ivuxolimab. V usage is TRBV7-9 and J usage is TRBJ1-1; D unclear. The source is an adult with an advanced solid tumor such as melanoma, head and neck, liver or kidney cancer. CDR3 sequence: CASSASGMGNTEAFF. The CDR3 bases are TGTGCCAGCAGCGCTTCTGGGATGGGTAATACTGAAGCTTTCTTT.